This T cell receptor beta chain comes out of a study of OX40 agonist ivuxolimab in advanced cancers. Background on the study: Patients received intravenous ivuxolimab every 2 weeks at 0.01 to 10 mg/kg.

Method: immunoSEQ multiplex PCR; TCRdb's copy keeps in-frame clones and lacks some. The sample consists of about 25,000 clones, just over 85% of them appearing once. General study points: Clonal expansion was among the lowest in partial responders at 0.1-3.0 mg/kg, especially CD8+. Nonresponders, in some cases, also had low normalized T-cell clonal expansion.

Trimming removed 1 base at V and 6 bases at J, with 6 bases between. CDR1 and CDR2 (germline): SEHNR, FQNEAQ (reference sequence). This CDR3 comprises 12 residues. Peripheral blood came from all dose cohorts at three timepoints. Of note for this clone: The antigen remains unidentified.

V is TRBV7-9 and J is TRBJ1-1; D gene uncertain. The sequencing used CD4+ or CD8+ T cells sorted from blood, collected in a trial of the OX40 agonist ivuxolimab. This TCR was sampled from an adult with an advanced solid tumor such as melanoma, head and neck, liver or kidney cancer. This CDR3 reads CASSLGPAEAFF. CDR3 bases: TGTGCCAGCAGCTTAGGGCCCGCTGAAGCTTTCTTT. Filled out from reference TRBV7-9 and TRBJ1-1, the complete variable domain reads DTGVSQNPRHKITKRGQNVTFRCDPISEHNRLYWYRQTLGQGPEFLTYFQNEAQLEKSRLLSDRFSAERPKGSFSTLEIQRTEQGDSAMYLCASSLGPAEAFFGQGTRLTVV.